This is a list of T cell receptor beta chains from one sample in a study of T cell changes during pregnancy in multiple sclerosis. TCRdb keeps only in-frame clones here, not all; method: immunoSEQ multiplex PCR. The table includes about 39,000 clones, roughly 93% detected once. The material was CD4+ T cells from peripheral blood mononuclear cells, obtained in the first trimester of pregnancy. The receptors shown here come from a female donor with multiple sclerosis, enrolled in a pregnancy study. The CDR3 runs from the conserved cysteine through the conserved F or W. The D gene is left open where the match is weak. Clone size is shown for a subset of rows, as once, few, many or a class of expanded clone.

D: TRBD1
J: TRBJ1-2
V: TRBV4-3
size: few
CDR3: CASSQDLTGAYGYTF
DNA: TGCGCCAGCAGCCAAGATTTGACAGGGGCCTATGGCTACACCTTC

D: -
J: TRBJ2-1
V: TRBV5-1
size: -
CDR3: CASSPEGLIRAHEQFF
DNA: TGCGCCAGCAGCCCGGAGGGACTTATCCGGGCCCATGAGCAGTTCTTC

D: -
J: TRBJ1-3
V: TRBV27
size: -
CDR3: CASSLKAFSGNTIYF
DNA: TGTGCCAGCAGTTTGAAAGCTTTCTCTGGAAACACCATATATTTT

D: -
J: TRBJ2-2
V: TRBV7-8
size: -
CDR3: CASSLLNVGTGELFF
DNA: TGTGCCAGCAGCCTATTAAATGTTGGCACCGGGGAGCTGTTTTTT

D: -
J: TRBJ1-5
V: TRBV2
size: -
CDR3: CASSEQPKGDQPQHF
DNA: TGTGCCAGCAGTGAACAGCCCAAGGGGGATCAGCCCCAGCATTTT

D: TRBD1
J: TRBJ1-2
V: TRBV18
size: once
CDR3: CASSTGQGFYGYTF
DNA: TGTGCCAGCTCAACAGGACAGGGCTTCTATGGCTACACCTTC

D: -
J: TRBJ2-7
V: TRBV15
size: -
CDR3: CATSRGRGTYEQYF
DNA: TGTGCCACCAGCAGAGGGAGGGGAACCTACGAGCAGTACTTC

D: TRBD1
J: TRBJ2-7
V: TRBV27
size: -
CDR3: CASSLGRATGSTYEQYF
DNA: TGTGCCAGCAGTTTAGGCCGAGCGACAGGGTCGACCTACGAGCAGTACTTC

D: -
J: TRBJ1-2
V: TRBV5-4
size: -
CDR3: CASSLGRPGSAYGYTF
DNA: TGTGCCAGCAGCTTGGGCCGGCCGGGGTCCGCTTATGGCTACACCTTC

D: TRBD2
J: TRBJ2-1
V: TRBV5-1
size: -
CDR3: CASSFSGTSYNEQFF
DNA: TGCGCCAGCAGCTTTAGCGGGACCTCCTACAATGAGCAGTTCTTC

D: TRBD1
J: TRBJ2-2
V: TRBV5-5
size: -
CDR3: CASRRGRGTGELFF
DNA: TGTGCCAGCAGGAGGGGGCGAGGGACCGGGGAGCTGTTTTTT

D: -
J: TRBJ1-1
V: TRBV7-9
size: -
CDR3: CASSLKDGATEAFF
DNA: TGTGCCAGCAGCTTAAAAGACGGAGCCACTGAAGCTTTCTTT

D: -
J: TRBJ2-5
V: TRBV7-6
size: -
CDR3: CASQGRSREETQYF
DNA: TGTGCCAGCCAAGGAAGGTCCAGGGAAGAGACCCAGTACTTC

D: TRBD2
J: TRBJ2-1
V: TRBV5-1
size: -
CDR3: CASSPGTSGYNEQFF
DNA: TGCGCCAGCAGCCCGGGGACTAGCGGATACAATGAGCAGTTCTTC

D: -
J: TRBJ1-1
V: TRBV28
size: -
CDR3: CASSGATGPNTEAFF
DNA: TGTGCCAGCAGTGGTGCAACAGGGCCGAACACTGAAGCTTTCTTT

D: TRBD1
J: TRBJ2-7
V: TRBV7-3
size: -
CDR3: CASSWDRGYEQYF
DNA: TGTGCCAGCAGCTGGGACAGGGGTTATGAGCAGTACTTC

D: -
J: TRBJ2-1
V: TRBV10-3
size: -
CDR3: CAAGRGAYNEQFF
DNA: TGTGCCGCGGGGAGGGGGGCCTACAATGAGCAGTTCTTC

D: -
J: TRBJ2-3
V: TRBV28
size: -
CDR3: CASSTSGFTSTDTQYF
DNA: TGTGCCAGCAGTACGAGCGGTTTCACTAGCACAGATACGCAGTATTTT

D: TRBD2
J: TRBJ2-1
V: TRBV5-1
size: -
CDR3: CASSLGSGGNNEQFF
DNA: TGCGCCAGCAGCTTGGGTAGCGGGGGGAACAATGAGCAGTTCTTC

D: TRBD2
J: TRBJ2-7
V: TRBV5-4
size: -
CDR3: CASSFGTSGGVGQYF
DNA: TGTGCCAGCAGCTTCGGGACTAGCGGGGGGGTAGGACAGTACTTC

D: TRBD1
J: TRBJ2-1
V: TRBV29-1
size: -
CDR3: CSVTGLHEQFF
DNA: TGCAGCGTGACAGGGTTGCATGAGCAGTTCTTC

D: -
J: TRBJ2-7
V: TRBV10-3
size: -
CDR3: CATGGGQGTYEQYF
DNA: TGTGCCACGGGGGGGGGACAGGGTACTTACGAGCAGTACTTC

D: -
J: TRBJ2-1
V: TRBV30
size: -
CDR3: CAWSLGLPGDEQFF
DNA: TGTGCCTGGAGCTTGGGGCTACCAGGCGATGAGCAGTTCTTC

D: TRBD2
J: TRBJ2-3
V: TRBV7-9
size: once
CDR3: CASSPAGAGVRTDTQYF
DNA: TGTGCCAGCAGCCCCGCGGGAGCGGGGGTTCGCACAGATACGCAGTATTTT

D: TRBD2
J: TRBJ2-1
V: TRBV5-6
size: -
CDR3: CASSSGQGLSGTSGNEQFF
DNA: TGTGCCAGCAGCTCCGGACAGGGATTATCCGGGACTAGCGGCAATGAGCAGTTCTTC

D: -
J: TRBJ1-1
V: TRBV7-2
size: -
CDR3: CASRRGGMNTEAFF
DNA: TGTGCCAGCAGGCGGGGGGGGATGAACACTGAAGCTTTCTTT

D: TRBD1
J: TRBJ2-7
V: TRBV2
size: -
CDR3: CASSETGIEQYF
DNA: TGTGCCAGCAGCGAGACAGGGATCGAGCAGTACTTC

D: TRBD1
J: TRBJ2-7
V: TRBV5-1
size: -
CDR3: CASSPQGQGLYEQYF
DNA: TGCGCCAGCAGCCCACAGGGACAGGGGCTCTACGAGCAGTACTTC

D: TRBD1
J: TRBJ1-1
V: TRBV6-1
size: -
CDR3: CASSKDRTEAFF
DNA: TGTGCCAGCAGCAAGGACAGGACTGAAGCTTTCTTT

D: -
J: TRBJ2-1
V: TRBV6-5
size: -
CDR3: CASSDRTLEQFF
DNA: TGTGCCAGCAGTGACCGGACTCTTGAGCAGTTCTTC

D: -
J: TRBJ2-7
V: TRBV20-1
size: -
CDR3: CSGTRNIEQYF
DNA: TGCAGTGGGACAAGGAATATCGAGCAGTACTTC

D: TRBD2
J: TRBJ2-1
V: TRBV25-1
size: -
CDR3: CASCGGGVGYNEQFF
DNA: TGTGCCAGCTGTGGGGGGGGAGTTGGGTACAATGAGCAGTTCTTC

D: -
J: TRBJ2-7
V: TRBV7-9
size: -
CDR3: CASSTTESYEQYF
DNA: TGTGCCAGCAGCACGACAGAGAGCTACGAGCAGTACTTC

D: TRBD1
J: TRBJ1-1
V: TRBV6-1
size: -
CDR3: CASRRGRISDEAFF
DNA: TGTGCCAGCAGGAGGGGGCGAATTTCAGATGAAGCTTTCTTT

D: -
J: TRBJ2-1
V: TRBV6-5
size: -
CDR3: CASSERQSMFDEQFF
DNA: TGTGCCAGCAGCGAGAGACAGTCCATGTTCGATGAGCAGTTCTTC

D: TRBD1
J: TRBJ1-1
V: TRBV7-9
size: -
CDR3: CASSLGQGPDSEAFF
DNA: TGTGCCAGCAGCTTAGGACAGGGACCCGACAGTGAAGCTTTCTTT

D: -
J: TRBJ2-3
V: TRBV7-6
size: -
CDR3: CASSTRTPKGPDTQYF
DNA: TGTGCCAGCAGCACCCGGACACCCAAGGGTCCAGATACGCAGTATTTT

D: -
J: TRBJ1-5
V: TRBV18
size: -
CDR3: CASSPARESNQPQHF
DNA: TGTGCCAGCTCCCCGGCCAGGGAAAGCAATCAGCCCCAGCATTTT

D: TRBD2
J: TRBJ2-1
V: TRBV19
size: -
CDR3: CASSIENLAGSVNEQFF
DNA: TGTGCCAGTAGTATAGAAAACCTAGCGGGGAGCGTGAATGAGCAGTTCTTC

D: TRBD1
J: TRBJ1-2
V: TRBV4-1
size: once
CDR3: CASSQENRGLAWSGYTF
DNA: TGCGCCAGCAGCCAAGAAAACAGGGGGCTTGCTTGGAGTGGCTACACCTTC

D: TRBD2
J: TRBJ2-2
V: TRBV25-1
size: -
CDR3: CASSEVAGGTGELFF
DNA: TGTGCCAGCAGTGAGGTAGCGGGAGGGACCGGGGAGCTGTTTTTT

D: -
J: TRBJ1-3
V: TRBV28
size: -
CDR3: CASTRGGDGNTIYF
DNA: TGTGCCAGCACCAGAGGGGGGGATGGAAACACCATATATTTT

D: -
J: TRBJ1-2
V: TRBV28
size: -
CDR3: CATQVPYSYGYTF
DNA: TGTGCCACCCAGGTGCCATACAGTTATGGCTACACCTTC

D: -
J: TRBJ2-3
V: TRBV9
size: -
CDR3: CASSVGGSPRDTQYF
DNA: TGTGCCAGCAGCGTAGGAGGGAGCCCCAGGGATACGCAGTATTTT

D: TRBD1
J: TRBJ1-6
V: TRBV6-6
size: few
CDR3: CASSRRPGGVSPLHF
DNA: TGTGCCAGCAGTCGCCGCCCAGGGGGCGTTTCACCCCTCCACTTT

D: TRBD2
J: TRBJ2-3
V: TRBV9
size: once
CDR3: CASSAGLAGDTQYF
DNA: TGTGCCAGCAGCGCCGGACTAGCGGGAGATACGCAGTATTTT

D: -
J: TRBJ1-4
V: TRBV7-9
size: -
CDR3: CASSGRTSTNEKLFF
DNA: TGTGCCAGCAGCGGCAGGACATCAACTAATGAAAAACTGTTTTTT

D: -
J: TRBJ2-7
V: TRBV11-2
size: -
CDR3: CASSPTGPTSYEQYF
DNA: TGTGCCAGCAGCCCGACGGGTCCCACCTCCTACGAGCAGTACTTC

D: TRBD2
J: TRBJ2-1
V: TRBV27
size: -
CDR3: CASSLYGLAGGSSYNEQFF
DNA: TGTGCCAGCAGTTTATACGGACTAGCGGGAGGGAGCTCCTACAATGAGCAGTTCTTC

D: TRBD1
J: TRBJ2-1
V: TRBV27
size: -
CDR3: CASTTGALNEQFF
DNA: TGTGCCTCAACGACAGGGGCTCTAAATGAGCAGTTCTTC

D: -
J: TRBJ2-6
V: TRBV27
size: once
CDR3: CASSPRTFPGANVLTF
DNA: TGTGCCAGCAGTCCTCGGACATTCCCTGGGGCCAACGTCCTGACTTTC

D: TRBD1
J: TRBJ2-7
V: TRBV6-1
size: -
CDR3: CASTPTGGNYEQYF
DNA: TGTGCCAGCACCCCGACAGGGGGCAACTACGAGCAGTACTTC

D: -
J: TRBJ2-7
V: TRBV27
size: once
CDR3: CASSFMWEEHYEQYF
DNA: TGTGCCAGCAGTTTTATGTGGGAGGAGCATTACGAGCAGTACTTC

D: TRBD1
J: TRBJ2-1
V: TRBV4-2
size: -
CDR3: CASSQDRGTGGYNEQFF
DNA: TGTGCCAGCAGCCAAGATCGGGGGACAGGGGGTTACAATGAGCAGTTCTTC

D: -
J: TRBJ2-5
V: TRBV28
size: -
CDR3: CASSFLRQEQETQYF
DNA: TGTGCCAGCAGTTTCTTGAGACAGGAACAAGAGACCCAGTACTTC

D: TRBD2
J: TRBJ2-1
V: TRBV28
size: -
CDR3: CASSLAGLAGRNNEQFF
DNA: TGTGCCAGCAGTTTAGCAGGACTAGCGGGACGTAACAATGAGCAGTTCTTC

D: TRBD2
J: TRBJ2-7
V: TRBV7-9
size: -
CDR3: CASSPQKYGREFNEQYF
DNA: TGTGCCAGCAGCCCACAGAAGTACGGGCGGGAGTTCAACGAGCAGTACTTC